This T cell receptor beta chain comes out of a study of T-cell memory formation after mild COVID-19. Study-level results: A subset of responding clones appeared in pre-infection memory, suggesting cross-reactive memory joined. Clones that contracted from day 15 to 85 were balanced CD4/CD8, while later expanders leaned CD4+.

TCRdb independently ran MiXCR on the 5' RACE reads; one entry per CDR3 protein. Of 250,000 to 350,000 distinct CDR3 sequences listed, roughly a fifth are singletons. Concerning this clonotype itself: What it binds is not known.

This receptor was identified in a man between 18 and 35 years old who had mild COVID-19 (a few samples of this study predate the infection). Cell type and time point are not known. Sequenced material: PBMCs or a T cell subset sorted from them (not recorded which).

The CDR3, as DNA: TGCGCCAGCAGCAGACAGGGGCCCTCCTACGAGCAGTACTTC. Translation: CASSRQGPSYEQYF. V usage is TRBV10-2 and J usage is TRBJ2-7, with 8 bases identical to TRBD1. Germline loops: CDR1 WSHSY, CDR2 SAAADI. The CDR3 consists of 14 residues. The trim removed 6 bases at V and 0 bases at J, leaving 4 bases unmatched.